These 30 T cell receptor beta chains originate from one sample sequenced in a study of T cell responses to AZD1222 COVID-19 vaccine. Measured with immunoSEQ multiplex PCR; TCRdb has only the in-frame clones, and not every one. Of 90,000 to 120,000 clones in the sample, approximately 91% were seen once. Sequenced here: peripheral blood, sampled on day 0 of AZD1222 vaccination. These receptors all stem from an adult in good health.

This clone appeared a single time. This chain uses TRBV7-8 with TRBJ2-2, with 8 bases identical to TRBD1. CDR1 and CDR2 (germline): SGHVS, FQNEAQ. The CDR3 contains 14 residues. The V and J ends lost 8 bases and 8 bases, in that order; junction bases with no gene match: 10. CDR3 sequence (DNA): TGTGCCAGCGGCGAGCAGGGGGCTAATGGGGAGCTGTTTTTT. Translating it yields CASGEQGANGELFF.

This clone has more than one count but fewer than ten. This sequence joins TRBV4-1 and TRBJ2-2; D might be TRBD1 (5 bases). Trimming shortened V by 4 bases and J by 3 bases, and 18 bases separated the two germline ends. In germline, CDR1 is MGHRA, CDR2 YSYEKL. The CDR3 loop spans 17 amino acids. The CDR3 is CASSPMLRTRHTGELFF. Written as DNA, the CDR3 is TGCGCCAGCAGCCCAATGTTGAGGACACGTCACACCGGGGAGCTGTTTTTT.

V usage is TRBV13 and J usage is TRBJ2-2; no firm D call. V gave up 9 bases and J gave up 1 base, with 15 bases separating them. The CDR3 is 15 amino acids. The germline V gene has CDR1 PRHDT and CDR2 FYEKMQ (reference sequence). CDR3 protein: CASRFLDRNTGELFF. The CDR3 DNA reads as TGTGCCAGTAGGTTTCTGGATAGGAACACCGGGGAGCTGTTTTTT.

This clone was seen only once. The rearrangement uses TRBV27 and TRBJ2-5; TRBD2 is a possible D gene (6 bases). The germline V and J ends were trimmed by 3 bases and 3 bases, with 11 bases remaining between them. Germline V gene sequence: CDR1 MNHEY, CDR2 SMNVEV (reference sequence). CDR3 length equals 14 residues. The CDR3 bases are TGTGCCAGCAGTTTTTTTGGCGGGAAAGAGACCCAGTACTTC. It is translated as CASSFFGGKETQYF.

This rearrangement joins TRBV6-6 to TRBJ1-3, with D hard to call. The CDR3 sequence is 14 residues long. With 5 bases removed from V and 0 bases from J, the gap between germline ends came to 8 bases. CDR1 is MNHNY and CDR2 is SVGAGI in the germline V gene (reference sequence). CDR3 protein: CASSGGLSGNTIYF. The CDR3 region has the DNA TGTGCCAGCAGTGGCGGACTCTCTGGAAACACCATATATTTT.

The gene calls are TRBV3-1 (or the pseudogene TRBV3-2) and TRBJ2-5, with TRBD2 matching 9 bases. With 1 base clipped from V and 4 bases from J, the junction kept 7 bases outside the gene matches. CDR1 is LGHDT, CDR2 YNNKEL, per germline (reference sequence). The CDR3 contains 16 residues. The CDR3 here is CASSQGGAGGPETQYF. For the CDR3, the DNA is TGTGCCAGCAGCCAAGGGGGCGCGGGGGGGCCAGAGACCCAGTACTTC.

The J gene is TRBJ2-7, the V gene TRBV5-1; tentative D call: TRBD2 (7 bases). Germline V lookup: CDR1 SGHRS, CDR2 YFSETQ. The CDR3 loop spans 15 amino acids. V shed 1 base and J shed 3 bases, with 14 bases lying between them. This chain's CDR3 is CASSLKQGGGYEQYF. The DNA of the CDR3 is TGCGCCAGCAGCTTGAAGCAGGGAGGGGGCTACGAGCAGTACTTC.

Of note for this clone: The DNA is omitted, as the CDR3 cannot be located on it reliably, and the CDR3 follows TCRdb's listing. The rearrangement uses TRBV7-3 and TRBJ2-7; the table's TRBD1 call for D was not verified on the DNA. Germline CDR1 is SGHTA and CDR2 is FQGTGA. The CDR3 spans 14 amino acids, including both terminal residues. The CDR3 loop is CASSFGPGPYEQYF.

The genes are TRBV5-1 and TRBJ2-7; TRBD2 aligns across 8 bases. V was pared by 0 bases and J by 4 bases, with 6 bases of the junction left unmatched. In germline, CDR1 is SGHRS, CDR2 YFSETQ. This CDR3 spans 15 amino acids. The CDR3 spells CASSLEASGPYEQYF. DNA for the CDR3: TGCGCCAGCAGCTTGGAAGCTAGCGGGCCATACGAGCAGTACTTC. The full variable domain, with the rest looked up from reference TRBV5-1 and TRBJ2-7, is KAGVTQTPRYLIKTRGQQVTLSCSPISGHRSVSWYQQTPGQGLQFLFEYFSETQRNKGNFPGRFSGRQFSNSRSEMNVSTLELGDSALYLCASSLEASGPYEQYFGPGTRLTVT.

CDR3 nucleotide sequence: TGTGCCAGCAGTTGGGGGCAATATGGCTACACCTTC. Its translation: CASSWGQYGYTF. V usage is TRBV28 and J usage is TRBJ1-2, with a tentative D call TRBD1 (6 bases). Germline V CDR1 and CDR2: MDHEN, SYDVKM. The germline V and J ends were trimmed by 4 bases and 5 bases, with 8 bases remaining between them. This CDR3 has 12 amino acids.

The genes are TRBV6-5 and TRBJ2-7; tentatively, D is TRBD1 or TRBD2 (7 bases each). Germline assignment: CDR1 MNHEY and CDR2 SVGAGI. The CDR3 is made up of 14 amino acids. V was shortened by 5 bases and J by 3 bases, with 14 bases between the two germline ends. CDR3 amino acids: CASSRDRDYYEQYF. CDR3 in DNA: TGTGCCAGCAGTCGAGACAGGGACTACTACGAGCAGTACTTC.

At least ten counts were recorded for this clone. The gene calls are TRBV5-4 and TRBJ1-1; 9 bases are shared with TRBD1. Germline CDR1 and CDR2: SGHNT and YYREEE (reference sequence). The ends lost 4 bases at V and 5 bases at J; junction bases unmatched: 9. The CDR3 totals 15 residues. The DNA for the CDR3 is TGTGCCAGCAGCCCCTCCGGACAGGGGAGGACTGAAGCTTTCTTT. Translating it yields CASSPSGQGRTEAFF. Complete variable domain (other parts from reference TRBV5-4 and TRBJ1-1): ETGVTQSPTHLIKTRGQQVTLRCSSQSGHNTVSWYQQALGQGPQFIFQYYREEENGRGNFPPRFSGLQFPNYSSELNVNALELDDSALYLCASSPSGQGRTEAFFGQGTRLTVV.

The J gene is TRBJ1-5, the V gene TRBV3-1 (or the pseudogene TRBV3-2); 10 nucleotides line up with TRBD1. CDR3 length: 14 amino acids. The trim removed 5 bases at V and 5 bases at J, leaving 3 bases unmatched. Germline lookup yields CDR1 LGHDT and CDR2 YNNKEL (reference sequence). In DNA, the CDR3 is TGTGCCAGCAGCGGAGGGACAGGGGATCAGCCCCAGCATTTT. It codes for CASSGGTGDQPQHF.

This clone occurred once. The CDR3, as DNA: TGTGCCAGCAGTTCCCAGGGACAGGGCTACATGAACACTGAAGCTTTCTTT. Protein sequence: CASSSQGQGYMNTEAFF. The chain links TRBV27 to TRBJ1-1, with 9 bases aligning to TRBD1. The CDR3 consists of 17 residues. The junction had 9 bases not matched to a gene; V was cut back by 4 bases and J by 0 bases. Germline V gene data show CDR1 as MNHEY and CDR2 as SMNVEV (reference sequence).

The gene calls are TRBV15 and TRBJ1-5; D perhaps matches TRBD1 (6 bases). Trimming stripped 0 bases from V and 4 bases from J, with 13 bases between. The germline V gene has CDR1 LNHNV and CDR2 YYDKDF (reference sequence). The CDR3 sequence is 16 residues long. CDR3 nucleotides: TGTGCCACCAGCAGAGACCGGGACATAAAAAATCAGCCCCAGCATTTT. The encoded protein is CATSRDRDIKNQPQHF. The full variable domain, with the rest looked up from reference TRBV15 and TRBJ1-5, is DAMVIQNPRYQVTQFGKPVTLSCSQTLNHNVMYWYQQKSSQAPKLLFHYYDKDFNNEADTPDNFQSRRPNTSFCFLDIRSPGLGDTAMYLCATSRDRDIKNQPQHFGDGTRLSIL.

The rearrangement joins TRBV7-9 to TRBJ2-2, with 7 positions matching TRBD1. Germline assignment: CDR1 SEHNR and CDR2 FQNEAQ (reference sequence). The CDR3 spans 16 residues. The junction had 10 bases not matched to a gene; V was cut back by 4 bases and J by 5 bases. CDR3 amino acids: CASSSGRQGSTGELFF. In nucleotides, the CDR3 is TGTGCCAGCAGCTCCGGCCGACAGGGCAGTACCGGGGAGCTGTTTTTT.

The rearrangement uses TRBV6-4 and TRBJ1-6; possible D gene TRBD1, 6 bases. This CDR3 is built from 17 residues. Deletions cut 0 bases from V and 4 bases from J, with 13 bases between. Germline values: CDR1 MRHNA, CDR2 SNTAGT. The CDR3 DNA reads TGTGCCAGCAGTGACTCGGCGCAGGGGTCGTATAATTCACCCCTCCACTTT. It specifies CASSDSAQGSYNSPLHF.

This clone occurred a few times. The chain employs TRBV9 and TRBJ1-1; unclear D gene. CDR3 length: 14 residues. With 6 bases removed from V and 4 bases from J, the gap between germline ends came to 16 bases. From germline, CDR1 is SGDLS and CDR2 YYNGEE. Here the CDR3 DNA reads TGTGCCAGCACCGCCGAGGGCCGGGGCACTGAAGCTTTCTTT. It yields the protein CASTAEGRGTEAFF.

The V gene is TRBV6-4, the J gene TRBJ1-4, with D possibly TRBD1 on 5 matching bases. CDR3 size: 14 residues. V shed 6 bases and J shed 5 bases, with 13 bases lying between them. Germline V lookup: CDR1 MRHNA, CDR2 SNTAGT. CDR3 loop: CASRRDHLNEKLFF. The CDR3 DNA reads as TGTGCCAGCAGGAGGGACCATTTAAATGAAAAACTGTTTTTT.

This sequence joins TRBV5-4 and TRBJ2-2; maybe TRBD2 (5 bases). The CDR3 loop spans 14 amino acids. CDR1 SGHNT and CDR2 YYREEE come from the germline V gene (reference sequence). V was shortened by 3 bases and J by 1 base, with 7 bases between the two germline ends. The DNA for the CDR3 is TGTGCCAGCAGCTATGGACTGAACACCGGGGAGCTGTTTTTT. Protein sequence: CASSYGLNTGELFF.

This chain connects TRBV7-9 to TRBJ1-1, with 7 positions matching TRBD1. Germline trimming cut 2 bases from V and 7 bases from J; bases unmatched to any gene: 4. The CDR3 has 13 amino acids. Germline CDR1 is SEHNR and CDR2 is FQNEAQ (reference sequence). CDR3 DNA sequence: TGTGCCAGCAGCTTATCCCGACAGGGTGAAGCTTTCTTT. This codes for CASSLSRQGEAFF.

V and J are TRBV19 and TRBJ1-5, with D possibly TRBD1 on 5 matching bases. This CDR3 comprises 13 residues. CDR1 is LNHDA, CDR2 SQIVND, per germline (reference sequence). Trimming took 3 bases from V and 8 from J, leaving 11 bases between them. The CDR3 DNA reads as TGTGCCAGTAGTATCACAGGTCTGGAGCCCCAGCATTTT. This encodes CASSITGLEPQHF.

The chain has TRBV4-2 and TRBJ1-4; D uncertain. Trimming took 0 bases from V and 10 from J, leaving 6 bases between them. Germline values: CDR1 LGHNA, CDR2 YNFKEQ. The CDR3 consists of 12 residues. The CDR3: CASSQDRRKLFF. For the CDR3, the DNA is TGTGCCAGCAGCCAAGATCGAAGAAAACTGTTTTTT.

J is TRBJ2-7 and V is TRBV19, with D perhaps TRBD1 (6 bases). The CDR3 has 14 amino acids. CDR1 is LNHDA and CDR2 is SQIVND in the germline V gene (reference sequence). The germline V and J ends were trimmed by 4 bases and 2 bases, with 12 bases remaining between them. CDR3 coding DNA: TGTGCCAGTAGTACGTTGGACAGAACCTACGAGCAGTACTTC. Translated, it gives CASSTLDRTYEQYF.

V is TRBV5-1 and J is TRBJ1-4; D remains unclear. V lost 2 bases and J lost 4, with 9 bases in between. Germline CDR1 and CDR2: SGHRS and YFSETQ. The CDR3 consists of 14 residues. The CDR3 nucleotides read TGCGCCAGCAGCTTACAAGGAAATAATGAAAAACTGTTTTTT. This encodes CASSLQGNNEKLFF.

V and J are TRBV2 and TRBJ2-1; 7 positions agree with TRBD2. The germline V gene encodes CDR1 SNHLY and CDR2 FYNNEI. The CDR3 runs to 15 residues. V was clipped by 7 bases and J by 0 bases; unmatched bases: 6. The CDR3 protein is CASNGGLSSYNEQFF. For the CDR3, the DNA is TGTGCCAGCAACGGGGGGTTGAGCTCCTACAATGAGCAGTTCTTC.

The chain employs TRBV3-1 (or the pseudogene TRBV3-2) and TRBJ1-1; D is unresolved. The CDR3 loop spans 16 amino acids. From germline, CDR1 is LGHDT and CDR2 YNNKEL (reference sequence). V was cut by 0 bases and J by 5 bases, with 16 bases left in between. CDR3: CASSQDSIPGITEAFF. The CDR3 DNA reads as TGTGCCAGCAGCCAAGACTCGATACCGGGGATTACTGAAGCTTTCTTT.

The V call is TRBV5-1, the J call TRBJ2-3, with TRBD2 identical over 11 bases. V lost 3 bases, J lost 2 bases, and 2 bases stayed unmatched. Germline CDR1 and CDR2: SGHRS and YFSETQ. The length of the CDR3 is 15 residues. The CDR3 reads CASSSLAGDTDTQYF. The CDR3 nucleotides read TGCGCCAGCAGCTCACTAGCGGGAGACACAGATACGCAGTATTTT.

The chain has TRBV5-1 and TRBJ1-1, with no clear D. The CDR3 sequence is 13 residues long. V was cut by 2 bases and J by 1 base, with 6 bases left in between. The germline gives CDR1 SGHRS, CDR2 YFSETQ. The CDR3 is CASSFQENTEAFF. In nucleotides, the CDR3 is TGCGCCAGCAGCTTTCAAGAGAACACTGAAGCTTTCTTT.

The CDR3 loop reads CSAFGTGITYEQYF. Written as DNA, the CDR3 is TGCAGCGCCTTCGGGACAGGGATTACCTACGAGCAGTACTTC. The chain couples TRBV29-1 to TRBJ2-7, with 9 bases lining up with TRBD1. CDR3 size: 14 residues. CDR1 SQVTM and CDR2 ANQGSEA come from the germline V gene. J gave up 2 bases and V 7 bases, and 9 bases lay outside the gene matches.